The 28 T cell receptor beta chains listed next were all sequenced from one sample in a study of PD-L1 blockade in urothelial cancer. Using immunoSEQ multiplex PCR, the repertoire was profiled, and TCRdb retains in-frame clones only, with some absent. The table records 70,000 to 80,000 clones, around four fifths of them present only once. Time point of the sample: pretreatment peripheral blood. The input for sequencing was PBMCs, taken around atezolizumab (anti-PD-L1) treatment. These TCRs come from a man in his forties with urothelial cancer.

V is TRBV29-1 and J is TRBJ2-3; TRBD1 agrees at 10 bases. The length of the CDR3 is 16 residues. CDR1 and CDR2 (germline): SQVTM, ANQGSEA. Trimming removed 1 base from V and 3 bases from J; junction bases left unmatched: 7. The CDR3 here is CSVEGIRDRGTDTQYF. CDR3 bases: TGCAGCGTTGAAGGGATTCGGGACAGGGGAACAGATACGCAGTATTTT.

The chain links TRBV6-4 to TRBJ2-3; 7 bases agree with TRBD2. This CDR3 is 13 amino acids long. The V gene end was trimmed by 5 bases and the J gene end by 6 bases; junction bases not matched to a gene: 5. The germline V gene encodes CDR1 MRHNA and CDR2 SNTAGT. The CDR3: CASSQTSSDTQYF. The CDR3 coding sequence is TGTGCCAGCAGTCAGACTAGCTCGGATACGCAGTATTTT.

The CDR3, as DNA: TGTGCCTGGAGTGTCCAAAACAATGAGCAGTTCTTC. It encodes CAWSVQNNEQFF. The chain employs TRBV30 and TRBJ2-1, with D hard to call. The CDR3 sequence is 12 residues long. CDR1 GTSNPN and CDR2 SVGIG come from the germline V gene (reference sequence). Trimming shortened V by 0 bases and J by 5 bases, and 5 bases separated the two germline ends.

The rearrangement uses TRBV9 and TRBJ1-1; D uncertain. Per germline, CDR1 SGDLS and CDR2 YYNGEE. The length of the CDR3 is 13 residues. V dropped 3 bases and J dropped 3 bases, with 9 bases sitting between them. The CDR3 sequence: CASSAAVDTEAFF. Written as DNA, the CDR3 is TGTGCCAGCAGCGCCGCTGTAGACACTGAAGCTTTCTTT.

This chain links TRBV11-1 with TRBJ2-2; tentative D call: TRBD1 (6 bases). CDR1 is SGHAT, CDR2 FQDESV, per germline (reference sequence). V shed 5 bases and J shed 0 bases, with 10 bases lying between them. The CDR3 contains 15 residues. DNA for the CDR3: TGTGCCAGCAGCAACAGGGTACCGAACACCGGGGAGCTGTTTTTT. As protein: CASSNRVPNTGELFF. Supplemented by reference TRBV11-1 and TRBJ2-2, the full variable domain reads EAEVAQSPRYKITEKSQAVAFWCDPISGHATLYWYRQILGQGPELLVQFQDESVVDDSQLPKDRFSAERLKGVDSTLKIQPAELGDSAMYLCASSNRVPNTGELFFGEGSRLTVL.

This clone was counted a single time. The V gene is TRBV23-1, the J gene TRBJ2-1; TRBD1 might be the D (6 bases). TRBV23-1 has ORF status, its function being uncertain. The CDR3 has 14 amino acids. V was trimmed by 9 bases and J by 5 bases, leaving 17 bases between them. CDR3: CASLNAGDDNEQFF. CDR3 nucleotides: TGCGCCAGTCTCAACGCAGGGGACGACAATGAGCAGTTCTTC.

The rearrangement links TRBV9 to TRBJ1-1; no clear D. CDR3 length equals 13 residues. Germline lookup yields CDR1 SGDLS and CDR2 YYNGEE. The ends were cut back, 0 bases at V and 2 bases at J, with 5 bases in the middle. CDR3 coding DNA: TGTGCCAGCAGCGTAGGAGCTAACACTGAAGCTTTCTTT. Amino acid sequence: CASSVGANTEAFF.

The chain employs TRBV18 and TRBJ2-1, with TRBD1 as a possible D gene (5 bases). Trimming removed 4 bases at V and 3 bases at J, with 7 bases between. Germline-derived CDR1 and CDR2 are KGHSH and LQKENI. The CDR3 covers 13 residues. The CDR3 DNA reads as TGTGCCAGCTCACGCAGGGACTACAATGAGCAGTTCTTC. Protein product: CASSRRDYNEQFF.

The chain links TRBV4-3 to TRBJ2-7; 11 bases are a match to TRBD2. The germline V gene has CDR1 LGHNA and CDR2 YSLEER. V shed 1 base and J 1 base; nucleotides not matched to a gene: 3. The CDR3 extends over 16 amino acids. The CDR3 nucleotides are TGCGCCAGCAGCCAAGCTAGCGGGAGGCTTTCCTACGAGCAGTACTTC. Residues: CASSQASGRLSYEQYF.

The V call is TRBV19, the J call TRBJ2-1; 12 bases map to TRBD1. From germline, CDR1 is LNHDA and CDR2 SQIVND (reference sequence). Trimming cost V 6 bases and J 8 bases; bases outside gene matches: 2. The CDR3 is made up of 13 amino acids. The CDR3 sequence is CASRGQGAHEQFF. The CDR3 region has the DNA TGTGCCAGTAGGGGACAGGGGGCACATGAGCAGTTCTTC.

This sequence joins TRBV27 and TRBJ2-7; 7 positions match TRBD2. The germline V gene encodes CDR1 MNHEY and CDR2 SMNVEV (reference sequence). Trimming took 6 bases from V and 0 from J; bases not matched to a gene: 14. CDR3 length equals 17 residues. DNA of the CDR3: TGTGCCAGCAGCTCCCTGGGGCTAGCGGAGAACTCCTACGAGCAGTACTTC. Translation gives CASSSLGLAENSYEQYF.

CDR3 protein: CASSSTGVLEQYF. In nucleotides, the CDR3 is TGTGCCAGCAGCTCGACAGGGGTGTTGGAGCAGTACTTC. J is TRBJ2-7 and V is TRBV7-9, with 8 positions matching TRBD1. J was trimmed by 7 bases and V by 4 bases; bases with no gene match: 6. Germline V lookup: CDR1 SEHNR, CDR2 FQNEAQ (reference sequence). There are 13 residues in the CDR3.

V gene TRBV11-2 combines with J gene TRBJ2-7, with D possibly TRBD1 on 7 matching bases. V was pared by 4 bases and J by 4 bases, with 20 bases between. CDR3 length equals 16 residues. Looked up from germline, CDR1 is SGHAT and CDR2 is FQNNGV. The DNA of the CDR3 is TGTGCCAGCAGCTCCCTCAGGGCAGGGGGAGGATACGAGCAGTACTTC. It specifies CASSSLRAGGGYEQYF. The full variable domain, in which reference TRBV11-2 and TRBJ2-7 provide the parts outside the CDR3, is EAGVAQSPRYKIIEKRQSVAFWCNPISGHATLYWYQQILGQGPKLLIQFQNNGVVDDSQLPKDRFSAERLKGVDSTLKIQPAKLEDSAVYLCASSSLRAGGGYEQYFGPGTRLTVT.

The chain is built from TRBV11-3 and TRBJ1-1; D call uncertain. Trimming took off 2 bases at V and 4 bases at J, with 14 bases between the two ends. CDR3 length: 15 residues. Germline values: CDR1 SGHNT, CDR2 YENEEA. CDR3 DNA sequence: TGTGCCAGCAGCTTAAGCGGGTCCCTGGGCACTGAAGCTTTCTTT. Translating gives CASSLSGSLGTEAFF. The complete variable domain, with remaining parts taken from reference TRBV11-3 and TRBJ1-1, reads EAGVVQSPRYKIIEKKQPVAFWCNPISGHNTLYWYLQNLGQGPELLIRYENEEAVDDSQLPKDRFSAERLKGVDSTLKIQPAELGDSAVYLCASSLSGSLGTEAFFGQGTRLTVV.

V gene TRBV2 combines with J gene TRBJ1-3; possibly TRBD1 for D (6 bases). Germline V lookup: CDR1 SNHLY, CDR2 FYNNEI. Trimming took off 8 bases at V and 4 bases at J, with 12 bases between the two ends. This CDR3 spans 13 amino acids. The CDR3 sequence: CASHRAAGNTIYF. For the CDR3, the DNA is TGTGCCAGCCACAGGGCTGCAGGAAACACCATATATTTT. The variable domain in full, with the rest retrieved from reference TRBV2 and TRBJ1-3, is EPEVTQTPSHQVTQMGQEVILRCVPISNHLYFYWYRQILGQKVEFLVSFYNNEISEKSEIFDDQFSVERPDGSNFTLKIRSTKLEDSAMYFCASHRAAGNTIYFGEGSWLTVV.

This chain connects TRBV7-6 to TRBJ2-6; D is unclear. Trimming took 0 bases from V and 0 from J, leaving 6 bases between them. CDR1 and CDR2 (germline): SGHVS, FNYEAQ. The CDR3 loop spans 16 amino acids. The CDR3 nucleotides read TGTGCCAGCAGCTTAGCTTTCAGCTCTGGGGCCAACGTCCTGACTTTC. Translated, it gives CASSLAFSSGANVLTF.

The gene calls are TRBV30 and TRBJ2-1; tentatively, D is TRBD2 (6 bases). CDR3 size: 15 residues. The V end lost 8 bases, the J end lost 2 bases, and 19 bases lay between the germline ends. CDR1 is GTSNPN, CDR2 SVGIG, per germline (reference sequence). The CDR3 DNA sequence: TGTGCCAGCCTGATAGCGGCCGCTACCTACAATGAGCAGTTCTTC. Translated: CASLIAAATYNEQFF.

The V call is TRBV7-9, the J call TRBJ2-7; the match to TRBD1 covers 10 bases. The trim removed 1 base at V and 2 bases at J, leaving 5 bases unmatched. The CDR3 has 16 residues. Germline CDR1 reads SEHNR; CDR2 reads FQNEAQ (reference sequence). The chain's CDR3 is CASSLGRGQGAYEQYF. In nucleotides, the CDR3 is TGTGCCAGCAGCTTAGGCCGAGGACAGGGGGCCTACGAGCAGTACTTC.

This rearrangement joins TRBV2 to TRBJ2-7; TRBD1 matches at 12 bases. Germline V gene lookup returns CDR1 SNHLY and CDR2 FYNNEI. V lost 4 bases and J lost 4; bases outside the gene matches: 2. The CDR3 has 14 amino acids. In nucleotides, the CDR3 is TGTGCCAGCAGTGGGGACAGGGGGCCGTACGAGCAGTACTTC. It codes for CASSGDRGPYEQYF.

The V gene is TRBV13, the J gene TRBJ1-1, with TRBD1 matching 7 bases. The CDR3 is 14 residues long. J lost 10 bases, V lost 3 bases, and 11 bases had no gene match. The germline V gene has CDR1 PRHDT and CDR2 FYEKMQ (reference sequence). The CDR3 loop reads CASSFHEGAVRAFF. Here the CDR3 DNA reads TGTGCCAGCAGCTTTCATGAGGGGGCCGTGCGAGCTTTCTTT.

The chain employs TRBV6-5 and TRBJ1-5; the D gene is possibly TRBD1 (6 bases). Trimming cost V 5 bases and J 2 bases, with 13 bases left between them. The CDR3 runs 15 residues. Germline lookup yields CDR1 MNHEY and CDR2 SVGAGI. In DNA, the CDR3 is TGTGCCAGCAGTGCGACGACAGGAGGCAATCAGCCCCAGCATTTT. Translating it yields CASSATTGGNQPQHF.

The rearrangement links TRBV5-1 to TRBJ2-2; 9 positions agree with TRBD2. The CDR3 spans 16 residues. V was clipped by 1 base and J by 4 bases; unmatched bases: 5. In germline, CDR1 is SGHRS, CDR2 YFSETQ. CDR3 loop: CASSLLAGPSTGELFF. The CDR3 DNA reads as TGCGCCAGCAGCTTGCTAGCGGGACCATCCACCGGGGAGCTGTTTTTT.

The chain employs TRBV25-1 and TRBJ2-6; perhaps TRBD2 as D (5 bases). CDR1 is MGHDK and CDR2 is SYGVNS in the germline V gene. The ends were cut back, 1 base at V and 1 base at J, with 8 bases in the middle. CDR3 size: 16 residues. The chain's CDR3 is CASSEWEISGANVLTF. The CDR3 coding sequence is TGTGCCAGCAGTGAATGGGAGATATCTGGGGCCAACGTCCTGACTTTC.

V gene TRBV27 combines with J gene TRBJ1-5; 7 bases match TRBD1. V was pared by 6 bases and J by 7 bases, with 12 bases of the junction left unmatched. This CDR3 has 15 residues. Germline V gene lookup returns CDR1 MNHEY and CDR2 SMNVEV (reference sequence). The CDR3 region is CASRITGAVGQPQHF. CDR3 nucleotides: TGTGCCAGCAGGATAACAGGGGCAGTAGGCCAGCCCCAGCATTTT.

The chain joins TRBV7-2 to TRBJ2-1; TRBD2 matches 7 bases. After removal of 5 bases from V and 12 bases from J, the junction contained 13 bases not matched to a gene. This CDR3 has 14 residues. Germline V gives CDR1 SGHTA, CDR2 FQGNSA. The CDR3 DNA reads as TGTGCCAGCAGCCTCCCCGGATCGGGGAGGGGGCAGTTCTTC. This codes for CASSLPGSGRGQFF.

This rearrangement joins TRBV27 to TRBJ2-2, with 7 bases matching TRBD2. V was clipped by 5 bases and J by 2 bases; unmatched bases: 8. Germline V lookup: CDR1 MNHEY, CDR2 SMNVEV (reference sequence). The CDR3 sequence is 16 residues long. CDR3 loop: CASSGGGVINTGELFF. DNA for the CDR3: TGTGCCAGCAGTGGGGGGGGAGTAATCAACACCGGGGAGCTGTTTTTT.

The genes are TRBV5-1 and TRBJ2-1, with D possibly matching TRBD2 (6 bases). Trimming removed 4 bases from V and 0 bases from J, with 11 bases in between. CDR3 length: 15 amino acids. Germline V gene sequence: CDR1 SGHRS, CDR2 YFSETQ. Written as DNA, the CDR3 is TGCGCCAGCAGCCCTAAGGACTACTCCTACAATGAGCAGTTCTTC. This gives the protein CASSPKDYSYNEQFF. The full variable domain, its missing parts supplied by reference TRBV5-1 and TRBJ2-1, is KAGVTQTPRYLIKTRGQQVTLSCSPISGHRSVSWYQQTPGQGLQFLFEYFSETQRNKGNFPGRFSGRQFSNSRSEMNVSTLELGDSALYLCASSPKDYSYNEQFFGPGTRLTVL.

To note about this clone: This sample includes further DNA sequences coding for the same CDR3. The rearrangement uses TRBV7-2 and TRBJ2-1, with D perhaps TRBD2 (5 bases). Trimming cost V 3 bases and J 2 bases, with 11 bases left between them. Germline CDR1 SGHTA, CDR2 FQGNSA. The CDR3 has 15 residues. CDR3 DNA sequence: TGTGCCAGCAGCTTCTCGGGATCCACCTACAATGAGCAGTTCTTC. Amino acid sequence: CASSFSGSTYNEQFF.